In this sample, the clone carrying this TCR beta chain turned up a few times. The CDR3 totals 16 residues. Trimming removed 7 bases at V and 1 base at J, with 16 bases between. CDR1 is MDHEN, CDR2 SYDVKM, per germline. This record belongs to a study of blood T cell repertoires in COVID-19. The overall study: Sites in the United States, Italy and Spain provided acute and convalescent COVID-19 samples. The analysed material was cDNA or gDNA that came from T cells, B-cell-depleted T cells, or PBMCs.

Original data processing: Using reference gene primer amplification, nucleated cell counts were estimated. The method was immunoSEQ multiplex PCR; TCRdb's version includes in-frame clones alone and lacks a portion of them. D and trimming come from the DNA, and the V and J calls and clone size come from that table. The sample lists 150,000 to 200,000 clones, more than 85% seen once, with about 6.5% in the top ten. Sequencing input: peripheral blood. This sequence joins TRBV28 and TRBJ1-4, with a possible D match to TRBD1 (5 bases). This sequence was found in a woman aged 80 or over in a cohort sampled during active or convalescent COVID-19. The CDR3: CASIVGGVVTNEKLFF. CDR3 coding DNA: TGTGCCAGCATCGTGGGAGGGGTAGTAACTAATGAAAAACTGTTTTTT. The full variable domain, in which reference TRBV28 and TRBJ1-4 provide the parts outside the CDR3, is DVKVTQSSRYLVKRTGEKVFLECVQDMDHENMFWYRQDPGLGLRLIYFSYDVKMKEKGDIPEGYSVSREKKERFSLILESASTNQTSMYLCASIVGGVVTNEKLFFGSGTQLSVL.